The present T cell receptor beta chain was sequenced within a study of cytomegalovirus exposure and HLA in healthy donors. Only a few counts were recorded for this clone. Trimming cost V 2 bases and J 0 bases, with 7 bases left between them. The CDR3 covers 15 residues. Germline values: CDR1 SGHTA, CDR2 FQGNSA. TCRdb's copy holds only in-frame clones and misses some; the assay was immunoSEQ multiplex PCR. This table holds 110,000 or so clones, 88% found once. This receptor was identified in a man aged 18 to 35 in good health and CMV-seropositive. The V and J genes are TRBV7-2 and TRBJ1-4; D gene ambiguous. Sequencing input: PBMCs. The CDR3 loop is CASSLSRATNEKLFF. The CDR3 DNA sequence: TGTGCCAGCAGCTTATCCCGCGCAACTAATGAAAAACTGTTTTTT.